Included here is one TCR beta chain sequence, with context. This specimen belongs to a study of T cells in Graves' hyperthyroidism and ophthalmopathy. At the level of the study: The blood sample was taken at first diagnosis, before treatment began.

This CDR3 is built from 11 residues. The germline gives CDR1 LGHNA, CDR2 YNFKEQ. What was amplified from RNA transcripts were TCR beta CDR3 regions. The TCR CDR3 was amplified in a first-round RT-PCR using the HTBI primer set. TCRdb itself ran the multiplex PCR reads through MiXCR, one entry per CDR3 protein. The sample lists fewer than 900,000 distinct CDR3 sequences, approximately 18% seen once, with approximately 16% in the top ten. The clonotype originates from a woman in her forties or fifties with Graves' hyperthyroidism that later progressed to Graves' ophthalmopathy. The gene calls are TRBV4-2 and TRBJ2-1; 7 nucleotides align to TRBD2. The sample comprised blood. CDR3: CAAGVPHEQFF. The CDR3, as DNA: TGTGCGGCGGGGGTCCCCCATGAGCAGTTCTTC.